This TCR beta chain was recovered during a study of response to subunit inactivated influenza vaccine. Study-wide results and limits: Every seasonal influenza vaccination brings in few new T cells, the authors suggested.

One entry per CDR3 protein, called by TCRdb with MiXCR from the RT-PCR reads. The sample holds under 850,000 distinct CDR3 sequences; roughly 18% are singletons and the top ten take about 11%. A word on this clonotype: The antigen is not known.

The CDR3 sequence is 15 residues long. Trimming shortened V by 0 bases and J by 3 bases, and 12 bases separated the two germline ends. Germline CDR1 reads KGHSH; CDR2 reads LQKENI. The sample in question was PBMCs from blood, obtained roughly 5 days after vaccination. The sequence was collected from a man aged 50 to 60 who received an inactivated influenza vaccine. The chain employs TRBV18 and TRBJ2-7, with D possibly called TRBD1 or TRBD2 (6 bases each). The CDR3 spells CASSPPPGASYEQYF. CDR3 nucleotide sequence: TGTGCCAGCTCACCACCGCCGGGGGCGAGCTACGAGCAGTACTTC.